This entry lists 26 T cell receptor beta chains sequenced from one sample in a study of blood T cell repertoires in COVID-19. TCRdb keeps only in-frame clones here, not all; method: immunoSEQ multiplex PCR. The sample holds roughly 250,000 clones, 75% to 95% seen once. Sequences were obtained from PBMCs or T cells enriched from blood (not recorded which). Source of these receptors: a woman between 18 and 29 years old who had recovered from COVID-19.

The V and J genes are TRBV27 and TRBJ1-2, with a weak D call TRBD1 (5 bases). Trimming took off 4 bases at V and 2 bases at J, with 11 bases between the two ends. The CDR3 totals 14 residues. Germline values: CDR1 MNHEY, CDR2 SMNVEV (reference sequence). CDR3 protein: CASSSSTANYGYTF. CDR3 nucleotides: TGTGCCAGCAGTTCGTCGACAGCGAACTATGGCTACACCTTC.

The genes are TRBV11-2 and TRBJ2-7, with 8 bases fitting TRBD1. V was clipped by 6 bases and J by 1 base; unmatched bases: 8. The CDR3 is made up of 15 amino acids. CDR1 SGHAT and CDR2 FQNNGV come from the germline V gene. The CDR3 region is CASRHIGQGSYEQYF. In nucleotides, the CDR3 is TGTGCCAGCAGGCACATAGGACAGGGATCCTACGAGCAGTACTTC.

The CDR3 protein is CASSLGGGTEAFF. CDR3 in DNA: TGTGCCAGCAGCTTGGGTGGAGGGACTGAAGCTTTCTTT. The J gene is TRBJ1-1, the V gene TRBV5-6; no definite D call. Germline V gene sequence: CDR1 SGHDT, CDR2 YYEEEE. This CDR3 has 13 residues. The V end was cut by 0 bases, the J end by 5 bases, with 8 bases between.

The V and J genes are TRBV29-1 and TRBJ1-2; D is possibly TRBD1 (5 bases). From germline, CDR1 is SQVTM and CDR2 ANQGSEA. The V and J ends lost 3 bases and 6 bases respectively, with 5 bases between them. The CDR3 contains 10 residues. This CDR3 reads CSVETDGYTF. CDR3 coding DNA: TGCAGCGTTGAGACAGATGGCTACACCTTC.

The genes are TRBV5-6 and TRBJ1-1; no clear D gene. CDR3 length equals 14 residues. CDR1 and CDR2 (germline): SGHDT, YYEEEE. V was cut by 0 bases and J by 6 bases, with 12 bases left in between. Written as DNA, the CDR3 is TGTGCCAGCAGCTTGGCGTGGATGAGGCCTGAAGCTTTCTTT. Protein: CASSLAWMRPEAFF. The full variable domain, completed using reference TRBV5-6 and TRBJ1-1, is DAGVTQSPTHLIKTRGQQVTLRCSPKSGHDTVSWYQQALGQGPQFIFQYYEEEERQRGNFPDRFSGHQFPNYSSELNVNALLLGDSALYLCASSLAWMRPEAFFGQGTRLTVV.

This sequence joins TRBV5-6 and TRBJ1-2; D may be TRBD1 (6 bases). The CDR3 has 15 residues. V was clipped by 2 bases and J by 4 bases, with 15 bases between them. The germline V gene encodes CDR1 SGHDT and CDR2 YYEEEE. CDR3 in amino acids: CASSFGTRFVYGYTF. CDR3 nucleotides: TGTGCCAGCAGCTTTGGGACACGTTTTGTCTATGGCTACACCTTC.

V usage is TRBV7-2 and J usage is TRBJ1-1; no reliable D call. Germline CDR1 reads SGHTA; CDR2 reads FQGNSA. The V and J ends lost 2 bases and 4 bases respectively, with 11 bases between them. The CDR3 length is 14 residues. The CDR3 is CASSLIEGTTEAFF. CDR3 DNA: TGTGCCAGCAGCTTAATAGAGGGTACCACTGAAGCTTTCTTT.

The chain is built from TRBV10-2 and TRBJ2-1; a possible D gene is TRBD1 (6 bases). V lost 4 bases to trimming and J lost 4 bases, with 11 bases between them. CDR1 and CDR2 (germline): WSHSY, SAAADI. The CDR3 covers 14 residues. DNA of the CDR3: TGCGCCAGCAGTGGGATGACAGGTTACAATGAGCAGTTCTTC. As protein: CASSGMTGYNEQFF.

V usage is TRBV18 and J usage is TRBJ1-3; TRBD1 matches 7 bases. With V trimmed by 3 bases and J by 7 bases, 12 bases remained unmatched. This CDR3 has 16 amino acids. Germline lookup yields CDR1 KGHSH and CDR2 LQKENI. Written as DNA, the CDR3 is TGTGCCAGCTCACCGTCGACAGGGTCGCAGGGGAACACCATATATTTT. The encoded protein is CASSPSTGSQGNTIYF.

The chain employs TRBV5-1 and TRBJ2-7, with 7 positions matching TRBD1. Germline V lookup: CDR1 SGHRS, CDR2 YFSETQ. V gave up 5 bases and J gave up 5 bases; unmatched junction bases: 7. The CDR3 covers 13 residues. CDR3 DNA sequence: TGCGCCAGCAGGTCTCAACAGGGGAACGAGCAGTACTTC. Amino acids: CASRSQQGNEQYF.

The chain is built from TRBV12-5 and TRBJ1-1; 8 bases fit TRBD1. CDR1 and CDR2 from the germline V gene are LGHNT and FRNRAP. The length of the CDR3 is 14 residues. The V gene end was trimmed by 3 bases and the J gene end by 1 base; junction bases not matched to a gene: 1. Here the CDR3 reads CASGFGTGNTEAFF. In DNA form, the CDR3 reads TGTGCTAGTGGTTTCGGGACAGGGAACACTGAAGCTTTCTTT.

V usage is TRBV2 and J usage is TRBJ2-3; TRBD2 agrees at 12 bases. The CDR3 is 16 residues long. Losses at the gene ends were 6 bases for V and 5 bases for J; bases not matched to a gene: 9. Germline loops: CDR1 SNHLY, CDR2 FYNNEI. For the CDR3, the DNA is TGTGCCAGCAGAACCCCTAGCGGGGGGGGGCAAGATACGCAGTATTTT. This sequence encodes CASRTPSGGGQDTQYF.

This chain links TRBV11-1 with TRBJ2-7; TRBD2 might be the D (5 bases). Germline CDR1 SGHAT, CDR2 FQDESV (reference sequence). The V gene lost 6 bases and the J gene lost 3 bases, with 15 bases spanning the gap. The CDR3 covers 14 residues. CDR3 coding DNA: TGTGCCAGCAGTCCAATTTCGGGGAACTACGAGCAGTACTTC. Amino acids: CASSPISGNYEQYF.

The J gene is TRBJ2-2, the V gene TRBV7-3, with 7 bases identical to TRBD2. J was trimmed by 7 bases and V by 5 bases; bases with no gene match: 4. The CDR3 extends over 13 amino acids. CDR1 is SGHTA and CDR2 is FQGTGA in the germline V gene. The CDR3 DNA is TGTGCCAGCAGCAGGGAGGGATTCGGGGAGCTGTTTTTT. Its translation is CASSREGFGELFF.

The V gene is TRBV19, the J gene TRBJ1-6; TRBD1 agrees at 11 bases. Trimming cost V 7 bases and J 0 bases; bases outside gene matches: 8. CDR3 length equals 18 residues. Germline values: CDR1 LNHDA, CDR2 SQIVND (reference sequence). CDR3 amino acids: CASTEDRGRTSYNSPLHF. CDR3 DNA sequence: TGTGCCAGTACCGAGGACAGGGGGCGAACCTCCTATAATTCACCCCTCCACTTT.

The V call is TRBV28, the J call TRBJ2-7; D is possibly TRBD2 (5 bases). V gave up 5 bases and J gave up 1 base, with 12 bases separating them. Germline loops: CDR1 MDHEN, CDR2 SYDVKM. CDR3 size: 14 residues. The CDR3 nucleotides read TGTGCCAGCAGTCTTCTCGGACTTTCCTACGAGCAGTACTTC. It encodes CASSLLGLSYEQYF.

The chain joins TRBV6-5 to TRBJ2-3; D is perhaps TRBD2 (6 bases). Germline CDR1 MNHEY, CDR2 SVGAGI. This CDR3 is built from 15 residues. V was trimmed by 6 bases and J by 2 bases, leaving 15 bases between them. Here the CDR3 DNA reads TGTGCCAGCAGCCCCCGGGGACTGAACACAGATACGCAGTATTTT. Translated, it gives CASSPRGLNTDTQYF.

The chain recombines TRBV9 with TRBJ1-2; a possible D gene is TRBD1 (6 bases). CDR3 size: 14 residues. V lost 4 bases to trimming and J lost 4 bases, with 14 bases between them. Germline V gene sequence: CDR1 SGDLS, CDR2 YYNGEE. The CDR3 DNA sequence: TGTGCCAGCAGCCTCATGTCGGACAGCTATGGCTACACCTTC. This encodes CASSLMSDSYGYTF.

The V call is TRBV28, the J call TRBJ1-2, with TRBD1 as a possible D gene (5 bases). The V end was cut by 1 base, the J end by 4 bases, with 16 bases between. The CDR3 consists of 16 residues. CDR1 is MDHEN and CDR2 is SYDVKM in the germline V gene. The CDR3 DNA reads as TGTGCCAGCAGTTTATCTGCCGCGGGGCGATTCTATGGCTACACCTTC. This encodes CASSLSAAGRFYGYTF.

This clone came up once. This chain's CDR3 is CASSTVRRQKTGNTIYF. The CDR3 region has the DNA TGTGCCAGCAGCACTGTTAGGAGACAGAAGACTGGAAACACCATATATTTT. This chain joins TRBV11-2 and TRBJ1-3, with D tentatively TRBD1 (5 bases). The CDR3 contains 17 residues. Trimming cost V 5 bases and J 2 bases, with 19 bases left between them. CDR1 is SGHAT, CDR2 FQNNGV, per germline.

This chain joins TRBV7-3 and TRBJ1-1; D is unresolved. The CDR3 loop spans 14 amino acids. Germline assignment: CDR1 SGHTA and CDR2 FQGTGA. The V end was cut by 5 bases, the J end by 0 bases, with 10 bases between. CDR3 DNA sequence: TGTGCCAGCAGCACCGAGGGTTTGAACACTGAAGCTTTCTTT. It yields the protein CASSTEGLNTEAFF.

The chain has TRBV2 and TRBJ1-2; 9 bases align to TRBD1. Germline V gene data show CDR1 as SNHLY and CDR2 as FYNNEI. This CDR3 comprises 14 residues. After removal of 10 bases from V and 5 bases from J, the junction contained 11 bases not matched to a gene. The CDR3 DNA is TGTGCCATTGACGTCGGTGGGACAGGGTATGGCTACACCTTC. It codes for CAIDVGGTGYGYTF.

The CDR3 here is CASSLDPRNTEAFF. The DNA of the CDR3 is TGTGCCAGCAGCTTAGATCCCAGAAACACTGAAGCTTTCTTT. The chain employs TRBV11-3 and TRBJ1-1; D not resolved. CDR3 length: 14 amino acids. V was clipped by 0 bases and J by 2 bases, with 7 bases between them. The germline V gene encodes CDR1 SGHNT and CDR2 YENEEA.

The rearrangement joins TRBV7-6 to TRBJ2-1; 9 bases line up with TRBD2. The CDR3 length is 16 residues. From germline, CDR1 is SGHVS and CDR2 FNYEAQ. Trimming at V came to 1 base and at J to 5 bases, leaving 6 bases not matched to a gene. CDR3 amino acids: CASSLEATSGHNEQFF. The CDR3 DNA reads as TGTGCCAGCAGCTTAGAGGCGACTAGCGGCCACAATGAGCAGTTCTTC.

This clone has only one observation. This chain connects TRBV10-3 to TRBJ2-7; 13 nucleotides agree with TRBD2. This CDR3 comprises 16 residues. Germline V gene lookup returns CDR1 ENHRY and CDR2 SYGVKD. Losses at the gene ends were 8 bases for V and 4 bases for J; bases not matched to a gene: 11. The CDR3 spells CAIGTSGNGFRYEQYF. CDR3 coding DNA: TGTGCCATCGGGACTAGCGGGAACGGATTCCGTTACGAGCAGTACTTC.

The CDR3 spells CASSQDLTASGNTIYF. The DNA for the CDR3 is TGCGCCAGCAGCCAAGACTTGACAGCCTCTGGAAACACCATATATTTT. The chain is built from TRBV4-1 and TRBJ1-3, with TRBD1 as a possible D gene (5 bases). V was clipped by 0 bases and J by 0 bases, with 9 bases between them. The CDR3 is made up of 16 amino acids. Per the germline V gene, CDR1 is MGHRA and CDR2 is YSYEKL.